A single sample is the source of the 21 T cell receptor beta chains below, sequenced in a study of T cell repertoires in cytomegalovirus infection. TCRdb recomputed calls from the reads with MiXCR, one row per CDR3 protein. The table has 110,000 to 150,000 distinct CDR3 sequences, more than 30% seen once. These receptors' antigens are unknown. The specimen was CD8+ T cells from cultured PBMCs, collected from culture after CMV antigen stimulation. Every receptor here comes from a human donor in good health (CMV status not recorded). Some clones in this sample may be carry-over from other donors' samples.

In its sample, this clonotype was seen many times. V usage is TRBV7-8 and J usage is TRBJ1-6; D not certain. The germline V gene has CDR1 SGHVS and CDR2 FQNEAQ. CDR3 size: 12 residues. Trimming cost V 5 bases and J 7 bases, with 6 bases left between them. This CDR3 is CASSLTNSPLHF. For the CDR3, the DNA is TGTGCCAGCAGCCTAACGAATTCACCCCTCCACTTT.

On this clonotype: A much larger clone lies a single base off, so this may be a read error. No conserved phenylalanine or tryptophan is present at the end of the CDR3, so a read error is the likely explanation. This sequence joins TRBV7-2 and TRBJ1-1, with unresolved D. The CDR3 totals 15 residues. Deletions cut 4 bases from V and 5 bases from J, with 17 bases between. Germline values: CDR1 SGHTA, CDR2 FQGNSA. The DNA of the CDR3 is TGTGCCAGCAGCTCCCTGGCGGGCGTAATGACTGAAGCTTTCTTA. This codes for CASSSLAGVMTEAFL.

This clonotype was counted ten times or more. The chain joins TRBV20-1 to TRBJ2-2; 11 bases fit TRBD2. The CDR3 is 14 residues long. Trimming cost V 5 bases and J 8 bases; bases outside gene matches: 7. Per germline, CDR1 DFQATT and CDR2 SNEGSKA (reference sequence). As DNA, the CDR3 is TGCAGTGCTCCGTTAGCGGGGGGGACTGGGGAGCTGTTTTTT. The encoded protein is CSAPLAGGTGELFF.

The J gene is TRBJ2-2, the V gene TRBV10-3; D tentatively fits TRBD1 or TRBD2 (6 bases each). The length of the CDR3 is 17 residues. V gave up 4 bases and J gave up 1 base, with 16 bases separating them. Germline CDR1 and CDR2: ENHRY and SYGVKD. CDR3 residues: CAISAARGEVNTGELFF. The CDR3 nucleotides are TGTGCCATCAGTGCGGCAAGGGGGGAAGTGAACACCGGGGAGCTGTTTTTT.

This clonotype was recorded many times. This chain links TRBV7-9 with TRBJ2-2, with a tentative D call TRBD1 (5 bases). The CDR3 has 16 amino acids. Germline V lookup: CDR1 SEHNR, CDR2 FQNEAQ (reference sequence). The ends were cut back, 8 bases at V and 1 base at J, with 17 bases in the middle. Here the CDR3 reads CASASPLGVNTGELFF. CDR3 DNA sequence: TGTGCCAGCGCCTCCCCCCTAGGGGTGAACACCGGGGAGCTGTTTTTT.

This clonotype came up many times. The V call is TRBV28, the J call TRBJ2-7; TRBD1 matches at 9 bases. The ends lost 5 bases at V and 2 bases at J; junction bases unmatched: 10. CDR1 MDHEN and CDR2 SYDVKM come from the germline V gene. This CDR3 has 16 amino acids. CDR3 in DNA: TGTGCCAGCAGTACCCCGGACAGGGGCCTTACCTACGAGCAGTACTTC. Translating gives CASSTPDRGLTYEQYF. Variable domain in full (rest from reference TRBV28 and TRBJ2-7): DVKVTQSSRYLVKRTGEKVFLECVQDMDHENMFWYRQDPGLGLRLIYFSYDVKMKEKGDIPEGYSVSREKKERFSLILESASTNQTSMYLCASSTPDRGLTYEQYFGPGTRLTVT.

The chain uses TRBV12-3 or TRBV12-4 and TRBJ2-7; 9 bases line up with TRBD1. The CDR3 is 15 residues long. The V segment lost 3 bases and the J segment 5 bases; nucleotides outside the gene matches: 8. The CDR3 DNA follows: TGTGCCAGCAGTTTTTTTACAGGGGGCATCCACGAGCAGTACTTC. This gives the protein CASSFFTGGIHEQYF.

The V gene is TRBV7-3, the J gene TRBJ2-2; D is uncertain. Germline V gene lookup returns CDR1 SGHTA and CDR2 FQGTGA. CDR3 length: 16 residues. V lost 6 bases, J lost 0 bases, and 14 bases lay in between. In DNA form, the CDR3 reads TGTGCCAGCAGTCCAACTGGGCGGACGAACACCGGGGAGCTGTTTTTT. It translates to CASSPTGRTNTGELFF.

The V and J genes are TRBV4-2 and TRBJ2-7, with D possibly being TRBD1 (5 bases). The germline CDR1 and CDR2 sequences are LGHNA and YNFKEQ. The CDR3 has 14 residues. V was pared by 2 bases and J by 5 bases, with 13 bases between. CDR3 residues: CASSQNLQVHEQYF. CDR3 DNA: TGTGCCAGCAGCCAAAATCTACAGGTCCACGAGCAGTACTTC.

This clonotype turned up a few times. The chain has TRBV4-1 and TRBJ2-7; unclear D gene. The CDR3 has 14 residues. Trimming removed 1 base at V and 2 bases at J, with 9 bases between. Germline values: CDR1 MGHRA, CDR2 YSYEKL. The DNA for the CDR3 is TGCGCCAGCAGCCAAGGGGTTGGCCCCTACGAGCAGTACTTC. It codes for CASSQGVGPYEQYF.

This clonotype has only a few counts. The rearrangement links TRBV29-1 to TRBJ2-5; no clear D. This CDR3 is 14 amino acids long. V lost 7 bases to trimming and J lost 0 bases, with 15 bases between them. Looked up from germline, CDR1 is SQVTM and CDR2 is ANQGSEA. CDR3 loop: CSGGRIGYQETQYF. The CDR3 nucleotides read TGCAGCGGGGGAAGGATTGGGTACCAAGAGACCCAGTACTTC. The full variable domain, completed using reference TRBV29-1 and TRBJ2-5, is SAVISQKPSRDICQRGTSLTIQCQVDSQVTMMFWYRQQPGQSLTLIATANQGSEATYESGFVIDKFPISRPNLTFSTLTVSNMSPEDSSIYLCSGGRIGYQETQYFGPGTRLLVL.

CDR3 sequence (DNA): TGTGCCAGCAGCTTACTTCCCAATGAGCAGTTCTTC. This codes for CASSLLPNEQFF. This chain uses TRBV7-8 with TRBJ2-1, with D unclear. The CDR3 is 12 residues long. Germline-derived CDR1 and CDR2 are SGHVS and FQNEAQ. Trimming pared 2 bases from V and 6 bases from J, leaving 5 bases between.

CDR3 bases: TGTGCCAGCAGCCCACTAGCGGGAAACATTCAGTACTTC. Protein product: CASSPLAGNIQYF. The V gene is TRBV12-3 or TRBV12-4, the J gene TRBJ2-4; TRBD2 agrees at 9 bases. This CDR3 has 13 amino acids. V lost 6 bases, J lost 6 bases, and 3 bases stayed unmatched.

The chain joins TRBV7-2 to TRBJ1-2, with TRBD1 matching over 9 bases. CDR3 size: 15 residues. The V gene's germline CDR1 is SGHTA and CDR2 FQGNSA. J was trimmed by 7 bases and V by 5 bases; bases with no gene match: 11. CDR3 DNA sequence: TGTGCCAGCAGCCTTATCCGGGACAGGGCGGGTGGCTACACCTTC. It yields the protein CASSLIRDRAGGYTF.

Only a few counts were recorded for this clonotype. The chain joins TRBV27 to TRBJ2-1; D gene uncertain. Germline V gene lookup returns CDR1 MNHEY and CDR2 SMNVEV (reference sequence). The V and J ends lost 1 base and 9 bases respectively, with 10 bases between them. CDR3 length equals 13 residues. The CDR3, as DNA: TGTGCCAGCAGTTTATGTGTAGGCTGTGAGCAGTTCTTC. Amino acids: CASSLCVGCEQFF.

The chain employs TRBV4-1 and TRBJ2-1, with 16 bases identical to TRBD2. Trimming cost V 1 base and J 3 bases; bases outside gene matches: 6. Germline lookup yields CDR1 MGHRA and CDR2 YSYEKL. This CDR3 is 19 amino acids long. The CDR3 bases are TGCGCCAGCAGCCAAGTTGGGACTAGCGGGGGGGCCATCTACAATGAGCAGTTCTTC. Amino acids: CASSQVGTSGGAIYNEQFF.

The V and J genes are TRBV7-6 and TRBJ2-1; the D is unclear. The CDR3 consists of 15 residues. Trimming pared 2 bases from V and 8 bases from J, leaving 16 bases between. Looked up from germline, CDR1 is SGHVS and CDR2 is FNYEAQ. The CDR3 nucleotides read TGTGCCAGCAGCTTACCCGCCGGTCCTTTGGATGAGCAGTTCTTC. Its protein product is CASSLPAGPLDEQFF. The full variable domain, with the rest looked up from reference TRBV7-6 and TRBJ2-1, is GAGVSQSPRYKVTKRGQDVALRCDPISGHVSLYWYRQALGQGPEFLTYFNYEAQQDKSGLPNDRFSAERPEGSISTLTIQRTEQRDSAMYRCASSLPAGPLDEQFFGPGTRLTVL.

This clonotype was observed a handful of times. The rearrangement uses TRBV10-3 and TRBJ2-3; D perhaps matches TRBD2 (5 bases). Germline lookup yields CDR1 ENHRY and CDR2 SYGVKD. The V and J ends lost 5 bases and 4 bases respectively, with 16 bases between them. The CDR3 sequence is 15 residues long. The CDR3 sequence: CAISSAGGPADTQYF. In DNA form, the CDR3 reads TGTGCCATCAGTTCTGCGGGCGGCCCCGCAGATACGCAGTATTTT.

This clonotype came up once. The rearrangement joins TRBV19 to TRBJ1-5; perhaps TRBD1 as D (5 bases). The ends were cut back, 5 bases at V and 6 bases at J, with 17 bases in the middle. This CDR3 is 15 amino acids long. The germline CDR1 and CDR2 sequences are LNHDA and SQIVND (reference sequence). The CDR3 DNA follows: TGTGCCAGTAGTCTTGGGGGTTCTATAGGTCAGCCCCAGCATTTT. This encodes CASSLGGSIGQPQHF.

A few counts support this clonotype. The chain couples TRBV15 to TRBJ2-3; TRBD1 matches at 7 bases. V lost 5 bases and J lost 2; bases outside the gene matches: 16. CDR1 is LNHNV, CDR2 YYDKDF, per germline (reference sequence). The CDR3 is 18 amino acids. In DNA form, the CDR3 reads TGTGCCACCAGCGGCCATCCGACAGGGCGTATGCTCACAGATACGCAGTATTTT. Translation gives CATSGHPTGRMLTDTQYF.

The chain is built from TRBV27 and TRBJ2-5, with D tentatively TRBD1 (5 bases). The CDR3 has 14 amino acids. V lost 5 bases and J 0 bases, leaving 10 bases between the germline ends. Germline V gene data show CDR1 as MNHEY and CDR2 as SMNVEV (reference sequence). The CDR3 here is CASSLDTYQETQYF. CDR3 DNA sequence: TGTGCCAGCAGTCTGGACACATACCAAGAGACCCAGTACTTC.